This T cell receptor beta chain was sequenced in a study of blood T cell repertoires in COVID-19. Study overall: The study drew acute and convalescent COVID-19 samples from the United States, Italy and Spain. T cells, B-cell-depleted T cells, or PBMCs provided the cDNA or gDNA that served as material.

Original processing notes: Researchers report that nucleated cell counts were estimated from reference gene primer amplification. Assay used: immunoSEQ multiplex PCR; TCRdb lists only in-frame clones, some missing. The D gene and trimming were derived from the DNA, and the V and J assignments and clone size from that table. The sample contains roughly 270,000 clones, roughly 80% of which appear only once. Clinical history as reported by participants underpinned cohort assignment. Trimming cost V 0 bases and J 0 bases, with 17 bases left between them. The CDR3 sequence is 18 residues long. In germline, CDR1 is LGHNT, CDR2 FRNRAP.

V gene TRBV12-5 combines with J gene TRBJ1-1; D remains ambiguous. Sequencing was performed on PBMCs or T cells enriched from blood (not recorded which). The sequence was obtained from a man between 40 and 49 years old who had been exposed to COVID-19. CDR3: CASGLVQRGIYMNTEAFF. In nucleotides, the CDR3 is TGTGCTAGTGGTTTGGTCCAAAGAGGGATTTACATGAACACTGAAGCTTTCTTT. Combining the CDR3 with reference TRBV12-5 and TRBJ1-1 gives the whole variable domain DARVTQTPRHKVTEMGQEVTMRCQPILGHNTVFWYRQTMMQGLELLAYFRNRAPLDDSGMPKDRFSAEMPDATLATLKIQPSEPRDSAVYFCASGLVQRGIYMNTEAFFGQGTRLTVV.